The rows below give T cell receptor beta chains drawn from one sample of a study of CD8 T cells in ankylosing spondylitis. TCRdb re-derived calls from the 5' RACE reads in MiXCR, one entry per CDR3 protein. The sample comprises roughly 150,000 distinct CDR3 sequences, 25% to 35% of which are singletons, and about 5.5% rests with the top ten. Sample: synovial fluid, either unsorted or a sorted T cell fraction (not recorded which). The receptors shown here come from a male donor with ankylosing spondylitis. The CDR3 runs from the conserved cysteine through the conserved F or W. D genes are given only for firm matches. Clone size, where shown, is once, few, many, or a class for clones that have expanded.

>TRBJ2-2|TRBV9|.|.
TGTGCCAGCAGCGTCGACCACATGGTGTCCGGGGAGCTGTTTTTT
CASSVDHMVSGELFF
>TRBJ2-5|TRBV20-1|.|.
TGCAGTGCCGCACCCGGTGAGACCCAGTACTTC
CSAAPGETQYF
>TRBJ1-1|TRBV6-6|.|few
TGTGCCAGCAGTGGGGATAAGGACCGGGGGCGAGCCTTT
CASSGDKDRGRAF
>TRBJ1-5|TRBV5-5|.|.
TGTGCCAGCAGCTCGGGACTTAGTTGGAATCAGCCCCAGCATTTT
CASSSGLSWNQPQHF
>TRBJ1-2|TRBV5-1|.|.
TGCGCCAGCAGCTTTGTTCCGCAAGCCGGGAATGGCTACACCTTC
CASSFVPQAGNGYTF
>TRBJ1-6|TRBV9|TRBD1|.
TGTGCCAGCAGCACCGAGGGGGCTTCACCCCTCCACTTT
CASSTEGASPLHF
>TRBJ2-1|TRBV6-2/TRBV6-3|.|.
TGTGCCAGCAAGAAGTGGGGATACTCCTACAATGAGCAGTTCTTC
CASKKWGYSYNEQFF
>TRBJ2-1|TRBV3-1|TRBD2|.
TGTGCCAGCAGCCTTAGCGGGAGGGGGAATGAGCAGTTCTTC
CASSLSGRGNEQFF
>TRBJ2-1|TRBV28|TRBD1|many
TGTGCCAGCCATGGGGGGGACAGGGCCTACAATGAGCAGTTCTTC
CASHGGDRAYNEQFF
>TRBJ2-5|TRBV12-3/TRBV12-4|.|few
TGTGCCAGCAGGAGACAAATCCAAGAGACCCAGTACTTC
CASRRQIQETQYF
>TRBJ2-2|TRBV12-3/TRBV12-4|.|.
TGTGCCAGCAGTTTAGCCGTGCGGGACACCGGGGAGCTGTTTTTT
CASSLAVRDTGELFF
>TRBJ2-1|TRBV10-3|TRBD2|.
TGTGCCATCAGTGAGGGGCGGGAGAACGGCAATGAGCAGTTCTTC
CAISEGRENGNEQFF
>TRBJ1-2|TRBV3-1|.|few
TGTGCCAGCAGCCAAGGGCTTAACTATGGCTACACCTTC
CASSQGLNYGYTF
>TRBJ2-3|TRBV20-1|.|.
TGCAGTGCTAGGAAGGCTCCAACAACGCAGTATTTT
CSARKAPTTQYF
>TRBJ2-5|TRBV20-1|TRBD2|.
TGCAGCGCCCAACCGGGGGGGTCGGGGGAGTCCCAGTACTTC
CSAQPGGSGESQYF
>TRBJ1-6|TRBV28|TRBD1|many
TGTGCCAGCAGTTTTGACAGGGTGGGTTCACCCCTCCACTTT
CASSFDRVGSPLHF
>TRBJ2-1|TRBV20-1|TRBD2|few
TGCAGTGCTACGGGACTAGCGGACGGGTACAATGAGCAGTTCTTC
CSATGLADGYNEQFF
>TRBJ1-2|TRBV2|.|few
TGTGCCAGCAGTGAAGAGGGGCTCGGGTATGGCTACACCTTC
CASSEEGLGYGYTF
>TRBJ2-1|TRBV20-1|.|.
TGCAGTGCGGCCCGGACTATTTACAATGAGCAGTTCTTC
CSAARTIYNEQFF
>TRBJ1-2|TRBV4-1|TRBD1|few
TGCGCCAGCAGCCAAGCGGGACAGGGGAGTAGCTATGGCTACACCTTC
CASSQAGQGSSYGYTF
>TRBJ2-7|TRBV23-1|.|.
TGCGCCAGCACGCCCACATCCTACGAGCAGTACTTC
CASTPTSYEQYF
>TRBJ2-2|TRBV10-1|TRBD1|.
TGCGCCAGCAGCCCCGGCACAGGGGGGAACACCGGGGAGCTGTTTTTT
CASSPGTGGNTGELFF
>TRBJ1-2|TRBV7-8|.|many
TGTGCCAGCAGCCGGATGCACGGCCCCGCCAGCTATGGCTACACCTTC
CASSRMHGPASYGYTF
>TRBJ2-7|TRBV20-1|.|.
TGCAGTGCTAGGGCCGGGACAAGGGGATCCTACGAGCAGTACTTC
CSARAGTRGSYEQYF
>TRBJ2-3|TRBV3-1|TRBD2|.
TGTGCCAGCAGCCAAGCGCCTAGCGGTAAGGGATATACGCAGTATTTT
CASSQAPSGKGYTQYF
>TRBJ1-2|TRBV14|.|.
TGTGCCAGCAGCATCTCGCGCCACGCCCGGCCTAACTATGGCTACACCTTC
CASSISRHARPNYGYTF
>TRBJ2-1|TRBV7-2|.|.
TGTGCCAGCAGCCCCGGGGACCAGCTGGGCGAGCAGTTCTTC
CASSPGDQLGEQFF
>TRBJ2-6|TRBV3-1|.|many
TGTGCCAGCAGCCAAGGGCAACTGGACGTCCTGACTTTC
CASSQGQLDVLTF
>TRBJ2-7|TRBV6-2/TRBV6-3|.|.
TGTGCCAGCAGCCTGACACCCTACGAGCAGTACTTC
CASSLTPYEQYF
>TRBJ2-2|TRBV25-1|TRBD1|few
TGTGCCAGCGGGGGACAGGGGGCATCCGGGGAGCTGTTTTTT
CASGGQGASGELFF
>TRBJ2-3|TRBV20-1|.|.
TGCAGCGCCCCGGGGGCCACCACAGATACGCAGTATTTT
CSAPGATTDTQYF
>TRBJ1-5|TRBV7-9|.|many
TGTGCCAGCAGCTACCCAGGGGATCAGCCCCAGCATTTT
CASSYPGDQPQHF
>TRBJ1-1|TRBV19|.|many
TGTGCCAGTACGGAACACCCCACTGAAGCTTTCTTT
CASTEHPTEAFF
>TRBJ2-1|TRBV15|TRBD2|.
TGTGCCACCAGCATCTCAGTCCCTAGCGGTTCCAATGAGCAGTTCTTC
CATSISVPSGSNEQFF
>TRBJ2-1|TRBV9|.|once
TGTGCCAGCAGCGAATCCCCGAGGGGCTCCTACAATGAGCAGTTCTTC
CASSESPRGSYNEQFF
>TRBJ2-7|TRBV9|.|few
TGTGCCAGCAGCGAAACCGGGACTTACTCCTACGAGCAGTACTTC
CASSETGTYSYEQYF
>TRBJ1-1|TRBV6-1|.|.
TGTGCCAGCAGGCTCAACAGGGAAAACACTGAAGCTTTCTTT
CASRLNRENTEAFF
>TRBJ1-5|TRBV6-2/TRBV6-3|.|.
TGTGCCAGCGCGGACAGTTTATTAGTCCAGCCCCAGCATTTT
CASADSLLVQPQHF
>TRBJ1-2|TRBV5-1|.|.
TGCGCCAGCAGCCCGGACAGTGCTAACTATGGCTACACCTTC
CASSPDSANYGYTF
>TRBJ1-6|TRBV12-3/TRBV12-4|.|.
TGTGCCAGCAGTTTTGGGGACGGCCTTCCCCTCCACTTT
CASSFGDGLPLHF
>TRBJ1-5|TRBV4-2|.|.
TGTGCCAGCAGCCAAGCGGTCGGACCCGGTCAGCCCCAGCATTTT
CASSQAVGPGQPQHF
>TRBJ2-3|TRBV20-1|TRBD2|many
TGCAGTGCTGCAGAGGTCGGACTAGTAGCAGATACGCAGTATTTT
CSAAEVGLVADTQYF
>TRBJ2-1|TRBV5-5|TRBD2|.
TGTGCCAGCGTCTCGCGGGAGAGTTCCTCCTACAATGAGCAGTTCTTC
CASVSRESSSYNEQFF
>TRBJ1-6|TRBV27|.|.
TGTGCCAGCACCCCGGGACCGCTGGGTTCACCCCTCCACTTT
CASTPGPLGSPLHF
>TRBJ1-3|TRBV6-1|TRBD1|.
TGTGCCAGCAGTGGTGGGACAGCCTCTGGAAACACCATATATTTT
CASSGGTASGNTIYF
>TRBJ2-7|TRBV20-1|.|many
TGCAGTGCTAGAGTGGGGGGCTTCGGCCCTACCTACGAGCAGTACTTC
CSARVGGFGPTYEQYF
>TRBJ1-1|TRBV7-2|.|.
TGTGCCAGCGCCCCGGAGAAGCGATTACCCAAAGCTTTCTTT
CASAPEKRLPKAFF
>TRBJ1-2|TRBV5-6|.|.
TGTGCCAGCAGAATGGACCTTTCGGACTATGGCTACACCTTC
CASRMDLSDYGYTF
>TRBJ2-7|TRBV20-1|.|.
TGCAGTGCTTGTCCGGGGTCCTCCTCCTACGAGCAGTACTTC
CSACPGSSSYEQYF
>TRBJ2-5|TRBV3-1|TRBD2|.
TGTGCCAGCAGCCCCGGGACTAGCGGGATATCAGAGACCCAGTACTTC
CASSPGTSGISETQYF
>TRBJ1-4|TRBV20-1|TRBD1|.
TGCAGTGCTAGAGATAGTTCCGGGACAGGAAAGGGGAAACTGTTTTTT
CSARDSSGTGKGKLFF
>TRBJ2-5|TRBV7-9|.|many
TGTGCCACATTTTTGGGCCTTGGGGCCGGATCGGAGACCCAGTACTTC
CATFLGLGAGSETQYF
>TRBJ2-7|TRBV6-1|.|.
TGTGCCAGCAGACCGGGACCGTCCTGGTCCGAGCAGTACTTC
CASRPGPSWSEQYF